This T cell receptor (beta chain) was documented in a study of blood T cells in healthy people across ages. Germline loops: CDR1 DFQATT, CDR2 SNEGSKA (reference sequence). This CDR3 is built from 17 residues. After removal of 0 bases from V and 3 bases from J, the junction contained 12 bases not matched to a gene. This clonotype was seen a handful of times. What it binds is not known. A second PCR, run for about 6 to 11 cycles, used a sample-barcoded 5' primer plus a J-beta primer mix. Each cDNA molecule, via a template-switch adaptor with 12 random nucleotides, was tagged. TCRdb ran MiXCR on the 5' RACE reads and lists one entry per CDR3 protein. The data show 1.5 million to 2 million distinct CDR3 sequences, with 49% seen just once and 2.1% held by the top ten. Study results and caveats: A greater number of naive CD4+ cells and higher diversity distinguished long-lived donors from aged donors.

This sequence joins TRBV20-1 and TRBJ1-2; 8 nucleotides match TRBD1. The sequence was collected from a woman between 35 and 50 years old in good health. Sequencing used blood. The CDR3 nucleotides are TGCAGTGCTAGAGATAAACTCGGACAGGGAGCCTACTATGGCTACACCTTC. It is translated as CSARDKLGQGAYYGYTF.